This note documents a single T cell receptor (beta chain) sequence. This specimen belongs to a study of OX40 agonist ivuxolimab in advanced cancers. Whole-study context: An agonistic anti-OX40 (CD134) antibody, ivuxolimab, was used to treat the patients.

The V end lost 0 bases, the J end lost 4 bases, and 16 bases lay between the germline ends. Per the germline V gene, CDR1 is GTSNPN and CDR2 is SVGIG (reference sequence). The CDR3 has 16 residues. Libraries were prepared by immunoSEQ multiplex PCR; TCRdb keeps only in-frame clonotypes and omits some of them. The data hold under 95,000 clones, with around 86% observed a single time. The sequence came from an adult with an advanced solid tumor such as melanoma, head and neck, liver or kidney cancer. The rearrangement uses TRBV30 and TRBJ2-1; a weak D match, TRBD1 (5 bases). Specimen: CD4+ or CD8+ T cells sorted from blood, collected in a trial of the OX40 agonist ivuxolimab. The CDR3 DNA sequence: TGTGCCTGGAGTGTGAAGGGCAGGGCAATATACAATGAGCAGTTCTTC. It translates to CAWSVKGRAIYNEQFF.